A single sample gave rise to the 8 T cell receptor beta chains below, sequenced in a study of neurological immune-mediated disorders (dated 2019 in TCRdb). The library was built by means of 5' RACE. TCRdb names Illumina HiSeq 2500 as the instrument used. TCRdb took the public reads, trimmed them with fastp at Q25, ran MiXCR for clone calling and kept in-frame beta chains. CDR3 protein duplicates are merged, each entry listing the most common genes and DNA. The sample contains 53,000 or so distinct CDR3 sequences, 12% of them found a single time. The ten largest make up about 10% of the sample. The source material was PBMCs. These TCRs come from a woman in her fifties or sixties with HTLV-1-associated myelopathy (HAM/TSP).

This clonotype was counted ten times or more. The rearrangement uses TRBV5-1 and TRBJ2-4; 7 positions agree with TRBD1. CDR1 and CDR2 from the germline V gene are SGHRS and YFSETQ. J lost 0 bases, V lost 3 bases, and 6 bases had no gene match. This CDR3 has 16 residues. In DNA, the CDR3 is TGCGCCAGCAGCTCAACAGGGGAACTAGCCAAAAACATTCAGTACTTC. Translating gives CASSSTGELAKNIQYF.

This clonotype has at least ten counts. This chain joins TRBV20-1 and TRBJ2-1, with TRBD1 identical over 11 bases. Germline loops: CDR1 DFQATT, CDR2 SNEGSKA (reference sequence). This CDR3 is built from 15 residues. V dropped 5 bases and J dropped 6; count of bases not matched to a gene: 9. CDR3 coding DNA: TGCAGTGCTTTCGCCGGGACAGGGGGATCCAATGAGCAGTTCTTC. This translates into CSAFAGTGGSNEQFF.

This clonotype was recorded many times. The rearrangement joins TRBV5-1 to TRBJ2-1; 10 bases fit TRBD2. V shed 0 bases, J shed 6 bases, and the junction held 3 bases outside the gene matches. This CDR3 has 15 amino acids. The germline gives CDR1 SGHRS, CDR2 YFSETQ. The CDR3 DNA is TGCGCCAGCAGCTTGGCGCTAGCGGGAGTCAATGAGCAGTTCTTC. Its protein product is CASSLALAGVNEQFF.

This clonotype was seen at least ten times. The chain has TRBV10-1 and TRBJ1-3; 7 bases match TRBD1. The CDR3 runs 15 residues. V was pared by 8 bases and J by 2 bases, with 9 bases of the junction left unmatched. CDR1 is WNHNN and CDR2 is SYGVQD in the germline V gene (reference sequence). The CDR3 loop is CASRAGDSPGNTIYF. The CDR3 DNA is TGCGCCAGCCGTGCGGGGGACAGTCCTGGAAACACCATATATTTT.

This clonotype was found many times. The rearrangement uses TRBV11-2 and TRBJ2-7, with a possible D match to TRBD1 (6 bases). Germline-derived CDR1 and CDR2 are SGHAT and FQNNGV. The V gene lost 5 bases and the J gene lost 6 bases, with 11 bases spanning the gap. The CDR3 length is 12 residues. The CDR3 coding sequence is TGTGCCAGCAGCCCCGGACAGAGCGAGCAGTACTTC. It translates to CASSPGQSEQYF.

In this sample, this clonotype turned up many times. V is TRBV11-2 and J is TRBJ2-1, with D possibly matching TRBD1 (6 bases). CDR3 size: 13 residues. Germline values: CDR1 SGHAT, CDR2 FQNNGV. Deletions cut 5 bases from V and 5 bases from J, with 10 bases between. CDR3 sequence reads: CASSPGGHNEQFF. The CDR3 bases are TGTGCCAGCAGCCCTGGGGGCCACAATGAGCAGTTCTTC.

The CDR3 reads CSAVSLSYNEQFF. CDR3 DNA: TGCAGCGCCGTCTCACTCTCCTACAATGAGCAGTTCTTC. J is TRBJ2-1 and V is TRBV29-1; D gene uncertain. The V gene's germline CDR1 is SQVTM and CDR2 ANQGSEA. V dropped 7 bases and J dropped 0 bases, with 10 bases sitting between them. The CDR3 contains 13 residues.

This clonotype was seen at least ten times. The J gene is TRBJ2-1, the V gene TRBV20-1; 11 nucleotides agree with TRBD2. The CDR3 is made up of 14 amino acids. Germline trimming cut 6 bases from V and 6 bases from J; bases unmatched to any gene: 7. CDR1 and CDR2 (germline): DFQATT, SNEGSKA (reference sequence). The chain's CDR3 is CSAYSGRGSNEQFF. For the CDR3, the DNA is TGCAGTGCCTATAGCGGGAGGGGGAGCAATGAGCAGTTCTTC.